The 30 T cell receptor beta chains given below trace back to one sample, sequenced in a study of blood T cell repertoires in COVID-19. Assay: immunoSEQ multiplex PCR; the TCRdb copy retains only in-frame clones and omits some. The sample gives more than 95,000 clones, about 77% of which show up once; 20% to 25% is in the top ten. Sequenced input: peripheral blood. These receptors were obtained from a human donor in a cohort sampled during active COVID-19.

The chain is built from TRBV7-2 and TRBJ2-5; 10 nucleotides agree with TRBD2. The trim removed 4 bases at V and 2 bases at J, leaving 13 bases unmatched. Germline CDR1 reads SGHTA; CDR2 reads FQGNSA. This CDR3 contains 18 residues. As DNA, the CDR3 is TGTGCCAGCAGCTCGCGGGCTAGCGGGAGTAGTGGACAAGAGACCCAGTACTTC. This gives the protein CASSSRASGSSGQETQYF.

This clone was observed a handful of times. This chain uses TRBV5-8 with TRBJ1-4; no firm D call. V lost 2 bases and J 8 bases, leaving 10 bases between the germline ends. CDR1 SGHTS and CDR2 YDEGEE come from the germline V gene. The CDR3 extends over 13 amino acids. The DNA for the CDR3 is TGTGCCAGCAGCTTCGGGATGAGAGAAAAACTGTTTTTT. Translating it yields CASSFGMREKLFF. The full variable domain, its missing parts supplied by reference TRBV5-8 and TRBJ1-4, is EAGVTQSPTHLIKTRGQQATLRCSPISGHTSVYWYQQALGLGLQFLLWYDEGEERNRGNFPPRFSGRQFPNYSSELNVNALELEDSALYLCASSFGMREKLFFGSGTQLSVL.

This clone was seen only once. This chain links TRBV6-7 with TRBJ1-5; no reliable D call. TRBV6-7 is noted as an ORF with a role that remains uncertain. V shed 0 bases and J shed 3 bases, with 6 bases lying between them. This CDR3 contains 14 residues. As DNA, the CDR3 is TGTGCCAGCAGTTACTCGCGGATCAATCAGCCCCAGCATTTT. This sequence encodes CASSYSRINQPQHF.

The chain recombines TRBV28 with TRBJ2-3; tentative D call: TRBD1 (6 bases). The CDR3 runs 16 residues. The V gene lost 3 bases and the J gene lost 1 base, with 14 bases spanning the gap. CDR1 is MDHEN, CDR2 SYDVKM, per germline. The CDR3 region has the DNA TGTGCCAGCAGTTTCGGGCAGGGGCATGGCACAGATACGCAGTATTTT. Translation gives CASSFGQGHGTDTQYF.

As DNA, the CDR3 is TGCGCCAGCAGCCAAGTGGGGACAGGGGCCTACAATGAGCAGTTCTTC. It encodes CASSQVGTGAYNEQFF. The V call is TRBV4-1, the J call TRBJ2-1, with TRBD1 identical over 10 bases. The CDR3 consists of 16 residues. The ends lost 1 base at V and 2 bases at J; junction bases unmatched: 2. Germline V gives CDR1 MGHRA, CDR2 YSYEKL.

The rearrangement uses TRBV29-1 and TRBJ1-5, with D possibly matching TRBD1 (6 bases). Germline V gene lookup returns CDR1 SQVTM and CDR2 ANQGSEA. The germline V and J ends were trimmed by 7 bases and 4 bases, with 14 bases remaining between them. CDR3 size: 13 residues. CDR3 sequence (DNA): TGCAGCGCTACGCGGGGGGCGAATCAGCCCCAGCATTTT. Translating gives CSATRGANQPQHF.

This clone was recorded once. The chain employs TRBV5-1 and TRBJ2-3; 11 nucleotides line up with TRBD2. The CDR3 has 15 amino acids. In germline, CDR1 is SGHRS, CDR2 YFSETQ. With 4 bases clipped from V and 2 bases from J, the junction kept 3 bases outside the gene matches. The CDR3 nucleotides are TGCGCCAGCAGCCCGGGACTAGCGGACACAGATACGCAGTATTTT. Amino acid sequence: CASSPGLADTDTQYF.

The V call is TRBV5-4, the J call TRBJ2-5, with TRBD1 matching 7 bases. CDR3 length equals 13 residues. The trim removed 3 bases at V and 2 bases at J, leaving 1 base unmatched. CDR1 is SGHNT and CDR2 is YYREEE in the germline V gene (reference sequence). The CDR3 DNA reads TGTGCCAGCAGCTGGGACAGACAAGAGACCCAGTACTTC. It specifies CASSWDRQETQYF.

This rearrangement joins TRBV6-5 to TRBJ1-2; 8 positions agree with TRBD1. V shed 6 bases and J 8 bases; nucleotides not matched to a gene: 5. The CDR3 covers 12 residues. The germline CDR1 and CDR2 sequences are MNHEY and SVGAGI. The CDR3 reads CASSQGQGGYTF. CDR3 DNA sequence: TGTGCCAGCAGCCAAGGACAGGGAGGCTACACCTTC.

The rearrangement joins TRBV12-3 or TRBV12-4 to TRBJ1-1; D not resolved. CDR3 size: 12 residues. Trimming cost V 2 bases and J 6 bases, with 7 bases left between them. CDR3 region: CASSLMRSEAFF. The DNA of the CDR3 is TGTGCCAGCAGTTTAATGAGGTCTGAAGCTTTCTTT.

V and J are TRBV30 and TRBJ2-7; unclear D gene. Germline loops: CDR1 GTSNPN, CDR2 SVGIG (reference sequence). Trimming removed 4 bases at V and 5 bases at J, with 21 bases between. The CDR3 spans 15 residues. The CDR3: CAWTSSGPPRNEQYF. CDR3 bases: TGTGCCTGGACCTCGAGTGGCCCACCTAGGAACGAGCAGTACTTC. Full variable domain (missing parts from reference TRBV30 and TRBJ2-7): SQTIHQWPATLVQPVGSPLSLECTVEGTSNPNLYWYRQAAGRGLQLLFYSVGIGQISSEVPQNLSASRPQDRQFILSSKKLLLSDSGFYLCAWTSSGPPRNEQYFGPGTRLTVT.

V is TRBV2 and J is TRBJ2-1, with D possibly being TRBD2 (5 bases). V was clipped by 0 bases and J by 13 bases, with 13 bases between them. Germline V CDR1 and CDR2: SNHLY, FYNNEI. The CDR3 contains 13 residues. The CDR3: CASSEALGVAQFF. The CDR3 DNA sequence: TGTGCCAGCAGTGAAGCTTTGGGAGTAGCACAGTTCTTC.

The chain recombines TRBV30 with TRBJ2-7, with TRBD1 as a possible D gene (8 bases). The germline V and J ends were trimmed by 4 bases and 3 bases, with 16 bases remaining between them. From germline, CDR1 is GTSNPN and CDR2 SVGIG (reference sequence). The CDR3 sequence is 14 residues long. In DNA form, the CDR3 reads TGTGCCTGGACAACAGGGGGGGCCCTCTACGAGCAGTACTTC. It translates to CAWTTGGALYEQYF.

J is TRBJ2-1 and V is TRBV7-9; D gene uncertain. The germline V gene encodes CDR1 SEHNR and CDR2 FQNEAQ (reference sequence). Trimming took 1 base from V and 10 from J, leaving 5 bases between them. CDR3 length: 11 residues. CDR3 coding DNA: TGTGCCAGCAGCTTAGTCAGGGAGCAGTTCTTC. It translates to CASSLVREQFF.

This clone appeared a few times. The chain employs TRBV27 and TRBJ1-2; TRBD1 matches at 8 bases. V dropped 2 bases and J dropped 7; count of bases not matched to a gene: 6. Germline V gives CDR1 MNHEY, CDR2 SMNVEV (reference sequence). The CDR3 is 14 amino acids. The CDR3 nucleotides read TGTGCCAGCAGTTTAAGTCAGGGGGCGAGTGGCTACACCTTC. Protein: CASSLSQGASGYTF.

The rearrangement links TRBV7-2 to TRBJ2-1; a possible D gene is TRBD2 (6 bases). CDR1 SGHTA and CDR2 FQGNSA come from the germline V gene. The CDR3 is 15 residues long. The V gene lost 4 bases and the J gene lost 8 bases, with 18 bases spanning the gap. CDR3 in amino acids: CASSSEGGLGDEQFF. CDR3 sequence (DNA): TGTGCCAGCAGCTCGGAGGGCGGGCTTGGCGATGAGCAGTTCTTC.

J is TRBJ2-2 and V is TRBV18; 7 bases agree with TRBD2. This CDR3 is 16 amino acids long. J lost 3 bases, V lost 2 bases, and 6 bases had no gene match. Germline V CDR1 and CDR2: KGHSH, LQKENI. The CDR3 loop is CASSPKTGGHTGELFF. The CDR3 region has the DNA TGTGCCAGCTCACCAAAGACGGGGGGACACACCGGGGAGCTGTTTTTT.

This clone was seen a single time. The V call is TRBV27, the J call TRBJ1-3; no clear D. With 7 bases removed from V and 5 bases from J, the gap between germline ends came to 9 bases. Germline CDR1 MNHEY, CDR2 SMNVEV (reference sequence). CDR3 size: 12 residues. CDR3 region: CASINGRNTIYF. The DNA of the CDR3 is TGTGCCAGCATTAATGGCAGAAACACCATATATTTT.

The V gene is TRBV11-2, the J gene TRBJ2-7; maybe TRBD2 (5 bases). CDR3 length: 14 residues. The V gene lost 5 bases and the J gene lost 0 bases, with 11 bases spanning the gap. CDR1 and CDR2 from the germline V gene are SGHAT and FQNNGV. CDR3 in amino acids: CASSISGYSYEQYF. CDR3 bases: TGTGCCAGCAGCATCAGCGGTTACTCCTACGAGCAGTACTTC. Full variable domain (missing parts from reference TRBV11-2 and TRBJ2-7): EAGVAQSPRYKIIEKRQSVAFWCNPISGHATLYWYQQILGQGPKLLIQFQNNGVVDDSQLPKDRFSAERLKGVDSTLKIQPAKLEDSAVYLCASSISGYSYEQYFGPGTRLTVT.

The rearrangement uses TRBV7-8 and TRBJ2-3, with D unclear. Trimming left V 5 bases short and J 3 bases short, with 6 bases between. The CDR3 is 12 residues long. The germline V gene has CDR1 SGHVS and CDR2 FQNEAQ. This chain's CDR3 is CASSPVTDTQYF. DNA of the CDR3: TGTGCCAGCAGCCCAGTAACAGATACGCAGTATTTT.

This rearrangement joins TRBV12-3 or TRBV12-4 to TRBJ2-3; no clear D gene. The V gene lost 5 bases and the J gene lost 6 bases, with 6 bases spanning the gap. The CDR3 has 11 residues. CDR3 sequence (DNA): TGTGCCAGCAGTCCCGGGGATACGCAGTATTTT. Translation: CASSPGDTQYF.

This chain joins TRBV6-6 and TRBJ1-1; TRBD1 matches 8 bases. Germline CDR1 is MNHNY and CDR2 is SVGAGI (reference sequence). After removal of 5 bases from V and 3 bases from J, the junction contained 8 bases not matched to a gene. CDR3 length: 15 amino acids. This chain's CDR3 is CASSGTGGRYTEAFF. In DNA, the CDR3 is TGTGCCAGCAGTGGAACAGGGGGTAGGTACACTGAAGCTTTCTTT.

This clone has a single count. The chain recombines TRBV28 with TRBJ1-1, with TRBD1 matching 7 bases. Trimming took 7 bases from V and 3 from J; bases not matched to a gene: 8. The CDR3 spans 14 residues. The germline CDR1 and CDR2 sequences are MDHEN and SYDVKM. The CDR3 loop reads CASNRGGADTEAFF. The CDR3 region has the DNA TGTGCCAGCAACCGAGGGGGCGCGGACACTGAAGCTTTCTTT. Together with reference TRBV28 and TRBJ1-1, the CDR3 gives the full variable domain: DVKVTQSSRYLVKRTGEKVFLECVQDMDHENMFWYRQDPGLGLRLIYFSYDVKMKEKGDIPEGYSVSREKKERFSLILESASTNQTSMYLCASNRGGADTEAFFGQGTRLTVV.

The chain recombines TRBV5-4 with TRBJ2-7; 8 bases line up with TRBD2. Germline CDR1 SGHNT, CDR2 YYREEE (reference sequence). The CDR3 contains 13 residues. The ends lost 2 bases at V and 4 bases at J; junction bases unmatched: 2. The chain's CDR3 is CASSFQREYEQYF. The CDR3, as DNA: TGTGCCAGCAGCTTCCAGCGGGAGTACGAGCAGTACTTC.

CDR3 bases: TGCGCCAGCAGCTCAGCTAGCGGGGGCGCCGGGGAGACCCAGTACTTC. Translated: CASSSASGGAGETQYF. This chain uses TRBV5-1 with TRBJ2-5, with 10 bases identical to TRBD2. This CDR3 has 16 amino acids. V shed 3 bases and J 5 bases; nucleotides not matched to a gene: 10. In germline, CDR1 is SGHRS, CDR2 YFSETQ.

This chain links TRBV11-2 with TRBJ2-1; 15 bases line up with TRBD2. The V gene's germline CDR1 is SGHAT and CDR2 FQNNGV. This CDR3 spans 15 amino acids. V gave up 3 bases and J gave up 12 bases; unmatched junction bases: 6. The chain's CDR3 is CASSFGLAGGRGQFF. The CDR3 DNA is TGTGCCAGCAGCTTCGGACTAGCGGGGGGGCGTGGGCAGTTCTTC.

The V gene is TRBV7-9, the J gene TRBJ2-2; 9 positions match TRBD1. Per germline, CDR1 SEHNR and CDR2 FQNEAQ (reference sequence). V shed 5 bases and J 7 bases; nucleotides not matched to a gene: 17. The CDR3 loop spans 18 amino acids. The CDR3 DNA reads TGTGCCAGCAGCCGCGCTTCCGTTCGACAGGGGGGGAGCGGGGAGCTGTTTTTT. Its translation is CASSRASVRQGGSGELFF.

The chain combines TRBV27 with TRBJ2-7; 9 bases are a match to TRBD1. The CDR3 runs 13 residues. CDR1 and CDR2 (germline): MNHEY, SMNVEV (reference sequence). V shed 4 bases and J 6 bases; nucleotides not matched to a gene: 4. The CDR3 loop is CASSWDREGEQYF. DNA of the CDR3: TGTGCCAGCAGTTGGGACAGGGAAGGCGAGCAGTACTTC.

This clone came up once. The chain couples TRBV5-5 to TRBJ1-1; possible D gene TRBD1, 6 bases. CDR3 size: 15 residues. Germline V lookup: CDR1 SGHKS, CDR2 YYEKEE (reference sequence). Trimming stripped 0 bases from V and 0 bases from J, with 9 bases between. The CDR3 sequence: CASSLGTVMNTEAFF. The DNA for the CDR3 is TGTGCCAGCAGCTTGGGGACAGTCATGAACACTGAAGCTTTCTTT.

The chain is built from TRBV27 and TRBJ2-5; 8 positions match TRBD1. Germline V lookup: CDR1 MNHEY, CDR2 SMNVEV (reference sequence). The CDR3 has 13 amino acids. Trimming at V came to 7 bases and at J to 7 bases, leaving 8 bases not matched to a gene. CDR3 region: CASTRTGRGTQYF. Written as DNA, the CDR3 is TGTGCCAGCACCAGGACAGGGAGAGGGACCCAGTACTTC.